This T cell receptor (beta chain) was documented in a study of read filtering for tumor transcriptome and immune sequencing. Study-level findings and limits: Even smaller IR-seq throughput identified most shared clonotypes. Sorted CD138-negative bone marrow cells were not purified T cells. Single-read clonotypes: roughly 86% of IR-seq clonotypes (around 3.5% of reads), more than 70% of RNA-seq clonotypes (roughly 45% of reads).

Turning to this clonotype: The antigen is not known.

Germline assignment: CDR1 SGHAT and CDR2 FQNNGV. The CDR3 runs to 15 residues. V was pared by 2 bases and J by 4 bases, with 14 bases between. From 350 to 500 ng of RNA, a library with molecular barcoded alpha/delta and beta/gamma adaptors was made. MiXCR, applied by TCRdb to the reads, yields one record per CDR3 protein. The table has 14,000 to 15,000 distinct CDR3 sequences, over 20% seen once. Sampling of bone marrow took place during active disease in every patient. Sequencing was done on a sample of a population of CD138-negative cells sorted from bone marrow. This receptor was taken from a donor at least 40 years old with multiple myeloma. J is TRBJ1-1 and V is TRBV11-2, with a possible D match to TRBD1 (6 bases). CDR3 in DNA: TGTGCCAGCAGCTTATTCAGGGGCGTGGGCACTGAAGCTTTCTTT. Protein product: CASSLFRGVGTEAFF.